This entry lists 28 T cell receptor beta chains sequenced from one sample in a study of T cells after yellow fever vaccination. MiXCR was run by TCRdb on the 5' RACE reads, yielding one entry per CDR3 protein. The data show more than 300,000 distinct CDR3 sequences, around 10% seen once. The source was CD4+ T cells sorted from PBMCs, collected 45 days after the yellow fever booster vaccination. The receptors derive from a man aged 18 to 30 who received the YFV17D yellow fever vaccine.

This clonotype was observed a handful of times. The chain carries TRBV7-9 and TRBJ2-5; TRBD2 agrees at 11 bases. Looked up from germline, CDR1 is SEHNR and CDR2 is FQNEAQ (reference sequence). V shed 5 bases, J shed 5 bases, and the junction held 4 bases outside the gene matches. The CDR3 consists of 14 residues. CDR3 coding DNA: TGTGCCAGCAGCCCCCGGACTAGCGGGGAGACCCAGTACTTC. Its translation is CASSPRTSGETQYF.

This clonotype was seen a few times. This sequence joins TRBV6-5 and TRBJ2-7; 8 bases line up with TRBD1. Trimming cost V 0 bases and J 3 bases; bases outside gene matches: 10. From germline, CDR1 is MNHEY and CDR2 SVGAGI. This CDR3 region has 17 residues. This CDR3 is CASSYSIGGQDRYEQYF. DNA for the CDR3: TGTGCCAGCAGTTACTCGATAGGGGGACAGGATCGCTACGAGCAGTACTTC.

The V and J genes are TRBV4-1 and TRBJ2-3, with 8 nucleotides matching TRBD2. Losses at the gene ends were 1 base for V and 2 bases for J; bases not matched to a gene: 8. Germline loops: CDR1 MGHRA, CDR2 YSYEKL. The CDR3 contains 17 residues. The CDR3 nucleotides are TGCGCCAGCAGCCAAGCCCAGCGGGGGTTACCCACAGATACGCAGTATTTT. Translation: CASSQAQRGLPTDTQYF.

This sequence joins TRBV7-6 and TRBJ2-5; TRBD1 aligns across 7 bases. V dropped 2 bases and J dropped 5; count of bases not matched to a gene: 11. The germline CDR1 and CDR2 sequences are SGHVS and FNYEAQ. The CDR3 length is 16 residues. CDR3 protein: CASSLSVGQVEETQYF. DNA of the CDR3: TGTGCCAGCAGCTTAAGCGTCGGACAGGTCGAGGAGACCCAGTACTTC. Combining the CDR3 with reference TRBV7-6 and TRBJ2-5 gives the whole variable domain GAGVSQSPRYKVTKRGQDVALRCDPISGHVSLYWYRQALGQGPEFLTYFNYEAQQDKSGLPNDRFSAERPEGSISTLTIQRTEQRDSAMYRCASSLSVGQVEETQYFGPGTRLLVL.

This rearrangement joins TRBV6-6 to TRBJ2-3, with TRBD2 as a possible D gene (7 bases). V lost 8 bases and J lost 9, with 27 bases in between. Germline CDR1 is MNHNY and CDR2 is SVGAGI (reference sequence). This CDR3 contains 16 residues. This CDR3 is CASAVDAGGGRSTQYF. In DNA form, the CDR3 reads TGTGCCAGCGCCGTAGACGCCGGCGGGGGCCGTTCGACGCAGTATTTT.

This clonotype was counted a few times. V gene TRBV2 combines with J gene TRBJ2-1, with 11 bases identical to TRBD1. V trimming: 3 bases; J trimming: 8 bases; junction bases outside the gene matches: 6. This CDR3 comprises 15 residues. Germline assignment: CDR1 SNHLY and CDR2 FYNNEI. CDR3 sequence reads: CASSEFGQGADEQFF. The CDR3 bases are TGTGCCAGCAGTGAGTTTGGACAGGGGGCCGATGAGCAGTTCTTC.

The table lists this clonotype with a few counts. For the CDR3, the DNA is TGCAGTGCCCCTGGAGTGGCCAACACCGGGGAGCTGTTTTTT. This gives the protein CSAPGVANTGELFF. The chain combines TRBV20-1 with TRBJ2-2; D not certain. The CDR3 extends over 14 amino acids. V was cut by 6 bases and J by 2 bases, with 13 bases left in between. CDR1 and CDR2 from the germline V gene are DFQATT and SNEGSKA (reference sequence).

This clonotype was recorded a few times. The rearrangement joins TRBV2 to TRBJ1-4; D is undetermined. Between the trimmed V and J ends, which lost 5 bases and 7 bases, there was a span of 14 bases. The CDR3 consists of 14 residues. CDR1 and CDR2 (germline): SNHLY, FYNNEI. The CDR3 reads CASSPTAKIEKLFF. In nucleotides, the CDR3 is TGTGCCAGCAGTCCCACAGCCAAGATTGAAAAACTGTTTTTT.

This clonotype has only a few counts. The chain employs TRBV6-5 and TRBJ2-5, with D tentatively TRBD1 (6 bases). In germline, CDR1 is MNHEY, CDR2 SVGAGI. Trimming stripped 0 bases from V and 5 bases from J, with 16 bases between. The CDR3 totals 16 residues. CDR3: CASSYSYPRGGETQYF. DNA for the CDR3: TGTGCCAGCAGTTACTCCTACCCCAGGGGTGGGGAGACCCAGTACTTC.

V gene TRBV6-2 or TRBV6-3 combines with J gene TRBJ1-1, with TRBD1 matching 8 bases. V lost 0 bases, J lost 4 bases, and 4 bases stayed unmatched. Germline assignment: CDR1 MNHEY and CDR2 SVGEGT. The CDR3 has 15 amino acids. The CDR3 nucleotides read TGTGCCAGCAGTTACTCGTCAGGGGGCTTCACTGAAGCTTTCTTT. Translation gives CASSYSSGGFTEAFF.

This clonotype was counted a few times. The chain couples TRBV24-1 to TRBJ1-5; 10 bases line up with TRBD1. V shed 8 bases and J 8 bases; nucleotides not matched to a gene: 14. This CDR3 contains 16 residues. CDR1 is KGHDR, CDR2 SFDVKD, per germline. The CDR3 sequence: CATIRDRGLVWEPQHF. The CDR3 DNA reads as TGTGCCACCATTAGGGACAGGGGCCTCGTCTGGGAGCCCCAGCATTTT.

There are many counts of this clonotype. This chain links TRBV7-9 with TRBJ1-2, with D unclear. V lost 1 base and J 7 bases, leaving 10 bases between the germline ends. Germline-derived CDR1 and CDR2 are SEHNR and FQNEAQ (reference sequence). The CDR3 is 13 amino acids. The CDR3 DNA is TGTGCCAGCAGCTTAGAAGGCCTTGGTGGCTACACCTTC. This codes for CASSLEGLGGYTF.

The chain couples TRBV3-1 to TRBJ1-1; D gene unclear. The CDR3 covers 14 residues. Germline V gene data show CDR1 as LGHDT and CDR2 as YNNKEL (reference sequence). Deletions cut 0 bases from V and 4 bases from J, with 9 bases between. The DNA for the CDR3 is TGTGCCAGCAGCCAAGACGCCCTAGGCACTGAAGCTTTCTTT. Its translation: CASSQDALGTEAFF.

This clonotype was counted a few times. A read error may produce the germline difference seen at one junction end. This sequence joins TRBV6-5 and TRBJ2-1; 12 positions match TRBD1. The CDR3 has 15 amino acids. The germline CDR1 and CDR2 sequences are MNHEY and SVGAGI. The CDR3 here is CASSYLGTGGILAVF. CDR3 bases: TGTGCCAGCAGTTACCTGGGGACAGGGGGCATACTAGCGGTCTTC.

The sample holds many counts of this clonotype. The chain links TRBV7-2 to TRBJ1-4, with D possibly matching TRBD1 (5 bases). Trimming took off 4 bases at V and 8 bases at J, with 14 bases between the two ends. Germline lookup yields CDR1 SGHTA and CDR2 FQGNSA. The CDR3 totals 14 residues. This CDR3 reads CASSSGTQTEKLFF. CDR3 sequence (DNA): TGTGCCAGCAGCTCCGGGACCCAGACGGAAAAACTGTTTTTT.

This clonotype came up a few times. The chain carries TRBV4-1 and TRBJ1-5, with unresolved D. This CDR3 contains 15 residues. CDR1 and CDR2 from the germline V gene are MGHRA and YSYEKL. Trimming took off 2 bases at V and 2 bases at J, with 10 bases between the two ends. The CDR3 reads CASSQPGRGNQPQHF. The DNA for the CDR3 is TGCGCCAGCAGCCAACCGGGCCGGGGCAATCAGCCCCAGCATTTT.

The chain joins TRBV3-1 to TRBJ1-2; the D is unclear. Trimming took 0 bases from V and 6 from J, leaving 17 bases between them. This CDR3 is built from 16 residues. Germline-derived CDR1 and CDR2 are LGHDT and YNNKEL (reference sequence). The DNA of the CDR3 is TGTGCCAGCAGCCAAGATACCCGGGCTGCAAGTCATGGCTACACCTTC. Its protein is CASSQDTRAASHGYTF.

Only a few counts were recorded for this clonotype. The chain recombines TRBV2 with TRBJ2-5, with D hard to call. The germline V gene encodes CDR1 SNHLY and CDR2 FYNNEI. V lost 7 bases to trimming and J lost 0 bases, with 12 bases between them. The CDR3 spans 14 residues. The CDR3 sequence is CASTSAGHQETQYF. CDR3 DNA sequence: TGTGCCAGCACTTCCGCAGGCCACCAAGAGACCCAGTACTTC.

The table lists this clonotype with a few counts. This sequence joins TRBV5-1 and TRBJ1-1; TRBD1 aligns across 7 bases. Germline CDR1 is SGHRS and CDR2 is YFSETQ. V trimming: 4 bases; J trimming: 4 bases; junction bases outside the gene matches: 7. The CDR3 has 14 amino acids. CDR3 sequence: CASSIQGFSTEAFF. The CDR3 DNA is TGCGCCAGCAGCATACAGGGGTTCAGCACTGAAGCTTTCTTT.

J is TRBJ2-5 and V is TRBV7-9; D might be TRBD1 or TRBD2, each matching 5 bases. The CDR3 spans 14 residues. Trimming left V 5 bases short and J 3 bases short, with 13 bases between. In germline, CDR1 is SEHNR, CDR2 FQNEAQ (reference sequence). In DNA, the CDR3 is TGTGCCAGCAGCCCCGCCGGGACGGAAGAGACCCAGTACTTC. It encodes CASSPAGTEETQYF.

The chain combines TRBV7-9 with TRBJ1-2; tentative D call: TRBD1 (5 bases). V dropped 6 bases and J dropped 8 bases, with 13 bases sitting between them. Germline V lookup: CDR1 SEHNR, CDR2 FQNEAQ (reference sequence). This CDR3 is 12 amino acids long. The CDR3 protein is CASSPGRAGYTF. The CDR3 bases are TGTGCCAGCAGTCCGGGCAGGGCCGGCTACACCTTC.

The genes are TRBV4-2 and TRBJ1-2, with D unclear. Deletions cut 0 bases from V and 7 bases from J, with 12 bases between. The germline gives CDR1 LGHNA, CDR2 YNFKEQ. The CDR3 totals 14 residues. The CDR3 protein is CASSQDAGNGGYTF. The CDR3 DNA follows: TGTGCCAGCAGCCAAGATGCTGGGAACGGTGGCTACACCTTC.

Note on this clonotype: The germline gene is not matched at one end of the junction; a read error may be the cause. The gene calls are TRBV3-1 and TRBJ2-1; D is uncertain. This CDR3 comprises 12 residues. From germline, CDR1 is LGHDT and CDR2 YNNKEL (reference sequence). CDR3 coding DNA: TGTGACAGCAGCCCCCTGCTCGGTGAGCAGTTCTTC. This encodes CDSSPLLGEQFF.

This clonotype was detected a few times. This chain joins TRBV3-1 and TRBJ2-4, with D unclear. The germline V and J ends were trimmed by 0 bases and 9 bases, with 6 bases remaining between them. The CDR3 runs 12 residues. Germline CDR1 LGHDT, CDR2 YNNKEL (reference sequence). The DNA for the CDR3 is TGTGCCAGCAGCCAAGATTCTGGCATTCAGTACTTC. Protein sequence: CASSQDSGIQYF.

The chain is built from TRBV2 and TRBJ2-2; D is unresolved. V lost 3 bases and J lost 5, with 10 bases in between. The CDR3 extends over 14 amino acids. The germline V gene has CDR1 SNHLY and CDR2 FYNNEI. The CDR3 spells CASSDVFGTGELFF. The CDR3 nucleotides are TGTGCCAGCAGTGATGTATTCGGGACCGGGGAGCTGTTTTTT. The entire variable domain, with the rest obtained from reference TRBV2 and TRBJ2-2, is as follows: EPEVTQTPSHQVTQMGQEVILRCVPISNHLYFYWYRQILGQKVEFLVSFYNNEISEKSEIFDDQFSVERPDGSNFTLKIRSTKLEDSAMYFCASSDVFGTGELFFGEGSRLTVL.

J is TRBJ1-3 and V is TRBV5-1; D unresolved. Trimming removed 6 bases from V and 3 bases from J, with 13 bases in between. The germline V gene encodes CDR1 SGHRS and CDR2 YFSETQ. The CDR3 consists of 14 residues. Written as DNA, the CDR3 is TGCGCCAGCAACCTTGGGGATGTTGGAAACACCATATATTTT. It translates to CASNLGDVGNTIYF.

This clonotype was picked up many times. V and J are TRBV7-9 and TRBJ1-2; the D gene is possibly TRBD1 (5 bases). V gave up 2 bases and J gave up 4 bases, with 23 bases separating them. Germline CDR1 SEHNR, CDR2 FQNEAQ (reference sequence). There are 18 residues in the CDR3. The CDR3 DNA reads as TGTGCCAGCAGCTTACGAGGCATGGGGCACGGGGATCGCTATGGCTACACCTTC. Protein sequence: CASSLRGMGHGDRYGYTF.

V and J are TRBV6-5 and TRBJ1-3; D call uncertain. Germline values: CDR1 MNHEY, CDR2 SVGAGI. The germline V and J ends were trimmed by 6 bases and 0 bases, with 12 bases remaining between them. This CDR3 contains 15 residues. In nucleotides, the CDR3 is TGTGCCAGCAGCCTGCGGGTGAGCTCTGGAAACACCATATATTTT. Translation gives CASSLRVSSGNTIYF.